The rows below give T cell receptor beta chains drawn from one sample of a study of T cell repertoires in cytomegalovirus infection. TCRdb reanalysed the reads using MiXCR and keeps one entry per CDR3 protein. The sample has roughly 630,000 distinct CDR3 sequences, roughly 26% seen once; the top ten hold approximately 8.2%. Sequencing was performed on CD8+ T cells from PBMCs. The receptors shown here come from a human donor in good health (CMV status not recorded). Some clones in this sample may be carry-over from other donors' samples. The CDR3 runs from the conserved cysteine through the conserved F or W.

j_gene: TRBJ2-1
v_gene: TRBV4-2
len: 16
CDR3aa: CASSQGRTSSYNEQFF

j_gene: TRBJ1-2
v_gene: TRBV7-6
len: 13
CDR3aa: CASSYARDYGYTF

j_gene: TRBJ2-7
v_gene: TRBV7-3
len: 15
CDR3aa: CASSLATGKVNEQYF

j_gene: TRBJ2-5
v_gene: TRBV10-3
len: 13
CDR3aa: CAVRAPGQETQYF

j_gene: TRBJ2-1
v_gene: TRBV18
len: 16
CDR3aa: CASSPPERGGWNEQFF

j_gene: TRBJ2-7
v_gene: TRBV7-2
len: 13
CDR3aa: CASSRDSFYEQYF

j_gene: TRBJ2-4
v_gene: TRBV20-1
len: 14
CDR3aa: CSVSSGGAKNIQYF

j_gene: TRBJ2-5
v_gene: TRBV28
len: 14
CDR3aa: CATGIGGGKETQYF

j_gene: TRBJ1-3
v_gene: TRBV5-1
len: 13
CDR3aa: CASSLNSGNTIYF

j_gene: TRBJ1-4
v_gene: TRBV25-1
len: 11
CDR3aa: CASMMGEKLFF

j_gene: TRBJ1-2
v_gene: TRBV7-9
len: 11
CDR3aa: CASPGLDGYTF

j_gene: TRBJ2-1
v_gene: TRBV10-3
len: 12
CDR3aa: CAISESPSKQFF

j_gene: TRBJ1-1
v_gene: TRBV6-6
len: 14
CDR3aa: CASTGTLGNTEAFF

j_gene: TRBJ1-5
v_gene: TRBV20-1
len: 15
CDR3aa: CSARWSRGANQPQHF

j_gene: TRBJ1-1
v_gene: TRBV7-9
len: 14
CDR3aa: CAGGEGGLNTEAFF

j_gene: TRBJ2-4
v_gene: TRBV6-1
len: 14
CDR3aa: CASSQAGPKNIQYF

j_gene: TRBJ1-1
v_gene: TRBV20-1
len: 14
CDR3aa: CSAGHDRGGTEAFF

j_gene: TRBJ1-1
v_gene: TRBV29-1
len: 12
CDR3aa: CSALGGTTEAFF

j_gene: TRBJ2-2
v_gene: TRBV28
len: 16
CDR3aa: CASSRDRGQNTGELFF

j_gene: TRBJ2-1
v_gene: TRBV28
len: 15
CDR3aa: CASSLFQGGIDEQFF

j_gene: TRBJ2-3
v_gene: TRBV20-1
len: 13
CDR3aa: CSARARGTDTQYF

j_gene: TRBJ2-3
v_gene: TRBV7-2
len: 15
CDR3aa: CASSPDGVDTDTQYF

j_gene: TRBJ1-2
v_gene: TRBV7-2
len: 17
CDR3aa: CASSQVTGRSSFYGYTF

j_gene: TRBJ1-1
v_gene: TRBV7-2
len: 17
CDR3aa: CASSFSIRETGPTEAFF

j_gene: TRBJ2-2
v_gene: TRBV29-1
len: 14
CDR3aa: CSVEGGRTTGELFF

j_gene: TRBJ1-2
v_gene: TRBV10-1
len: 17
CDR3aa: CASSDRTGGVSWFGYTF

j_gene: TRBJ1-1
v_gene: TRBV27
len: 16
CDR3aa: CASSSLQGAPDTEAFF

j_gene: TRBJ1-6
v_gene: TRBV7-4
len: 14
CDR3aa: CASSVERVNSPLHF

j_gene: TRBJ2-3
v_gene: TRBV6-6
len: 15
CDR3aa: CASSLGGGAKDTQYF

j_gene: TRBJ2-1
v_gene: TRBV11-3
len: 18
CDR3aa: CASSLDLRGSGGSNEQFF

j_gene: TRBJ2-1
v_gene: TRBV7-9
len: 15
CDR3aa: CASSPEGGLDWEQFF

j_gene: TRBJ1-1
v_gene: TRBV28
len: 17
CDR3aa: CASTTTRDRGRGTEAFF

j_gene: TRBJ1-1
v_gene: TRBV9
len: 15
CDR3aa: CASSVAGRLNTEAFF

j_gene: TRBJ1-1
v_gene: TRBV5-6
len: 12
CDR3aa: CASGMPNTEAFF

j_gene: TRBJ2-3
v_gene: TRBV27
len: 16
CDR3aa: CASTPEPAGRLDTQYF

j_gene: TRBJ2-3
v_gene: TRBV27
len: 15
CDR3aa: CASRSGGDNTDTQYF